This T cell receptor beta chain originates from a study of Ad26.COV2.S vaccination and SARS-CoV-2 variants. Study background: Each vaccinee took Ad26.COV2.S intramuscularly, once or twice 56 days apart.

Looked up from germline, CDR1 is SGHTA and CDR2 is FQGTGA. The CDR3 sequence is 15 residues long. V was clipped by 2 bases and J by 0 bases, with 9 bases between them. This clone appeared once. The target antigen is unknown. Using immunoSEQ multiplex PCR, the repertoire was profiled, and TCRdb retains in-frame clones only, with some absent. The profile shows some 400,000 clones, roughly 90% of them singletons. The treatment here: roughly 20 received Ad26.COV2.S at low or high dose, single or two shots; 5 received placebo; per-sample allocation not given. Samples came from day 63 after the first vaccine or placebo injection. It was Wuhan-strain SARS-CoV-2 spike that the Ad26 vaccine vector expressed. Study-level findings and limits: Recipients given vaccine exceeded placebo recipients in spike-specific TCR breadth. Researchers reported similar non-spike TCR breadth in vaccine and placebo recipients.

This receptor was taken from a person between 18 and 65 years old who received the Ad26.COV2.S COVID-19 vaccine or a placebo. The chain combines TRBV7-3 with TRBJ2-3, with D tentatively TRBD1 (6 bases). Material: peripheral blood, obtained in a trial of Ad26.COV2.S vaccine versus placebo. In nucleotides, the CDR3 is TGTGCCAGCAGCTTACACAGGGATAGCACAGATACGCAGTATTTT. It translates to CASSLHRDSTDTQYF.